This T cell receptor beta chain was sequenced for a study of glioma-infiltrating T cells after dendritic cell vaccination. At the level of the study: Glioblastoma patients came from Phase I and II dendritic cell vaccination trials.

As for time point: after dendritic cell vaccination, including at tumor progression/relapse. Monocyte-derived dendritic cells, cultured 7 to 8 days with IL-4 and GM-CSF, were pulsed with autologous tumor lysate. Dendritic cell vaccine was injected intradermally three times, biweekly. Trimming stripped 4 bases from V and 6 bases from J, with 11 bases between. The CDR3 consists of 13 residues. Germline CDR1 is SGHTA and CDR2 is FQGNSA. General study points: Higher pretreatment TIL content predicted longer progression-free time and survival.

The immunoSEQ assay amplified TCRB CDR3 from up to roughly 2 ug DNA. Produced via immunoSEQ multiplex PCR; TCRdb's table is partial and in-frame only. The repertoire holds 2,700 or so clones, with approximately 85% as singletons. Note on this clone: The antigen is unknown.

The TCR comes from a human donor with glioblastoma. The rearrangement links TRBV7-2 to TRBJ2-3; D is undetermined. Sequenced material: tumor tissue, taken after dendritic cell vaccination. CDR3 sequence: CASSSTPMDTQYF. The CDR3 nucleotides read TGTGCCAGCAGCTCCACTCCGATGGATACGCAGTATTTT.